This TCR beta chain was captured by sequencing in a study of blood T cell repertoires in COVID-19. The germline V and J ends were trimmed by 2 bases and 2 bases, with 12 bases remaining between them. This CDR3 has 15 residues. From germline, CDR1 is MDHEN and CDR2 SYDVKM. Original handling: Nucleated cell number was recorded as an estimate derived from reference gene primer amplification. Only in-frame clones appear in the TCRdb table, and some are missing; sequencing was by immunoSEQ multiplex PCR. The DNA gave D and trimming, while V, J and clone size come from that table. The repertoire consists of roughly 190,000 clones, with 80% to 95% occurring once and the leading ten covering approximately 0.5%.

Sequenced sample: peripheral blood. This clonotype was obtained from a man over 45 with acute or convalescent COVID-19. The rearrangement joins TRBV28 to TRBJ2-5, with D possibly TRBD1 on 6 matching bases. In DNA, the CDR3 is TGTGCCAGCAGTTTAGGACAGAGAATACAAGAGACCCAGTACTTC. Encoded protein: CASSLGQRIQETQYF.